This T cell receptor (beta chain) was recorded in a study of T-cell reconstitution after alpha-beta-depleted transplantation in children. The CDR3 is 15 residues long. Germline values: CDR1 DFQATT, CDR2 SNEGSKA (reference sequence). J was trimmed by 5 bases and V by 5 bases; bases with no gene match: 7. Unique molecular identifiers were used in preparing the TCRbeta library. TCRdb used MiXCR to reprocess the PCR reads, holding one entry per CDR3 protein. The sample carries a few hundred thousand distinct CDR3 sequences, 13% recorded once. Points from the study as a whole: Reported findings indicate that, about two months after transplant, alpha-beta T cells came from several hundred expanded clones, which were derived from non-depleted graft cells.

Points on this clonotype: Its antigen is not identified.

The sequences come from PBMCs, mostly from graft donor cells, collected 360 days after TCRalphabeta/CD19-depleted stem cell transplant. This rearrangement joins TRBV20-1 to TRBJ2-5; 14 bases are a match to TRBD2. This receptor was taken from a male patient under 18 who had a stem cell transplant for acute myeloid leukemia, so the T cells may come from the graft donor. CDR3 in DNA: TGCAGTGCTGCCCTCGGGACTAGCGGGAGTGAGACCCAGTACTTC. It translates to CSAALGTSGSETQYF.